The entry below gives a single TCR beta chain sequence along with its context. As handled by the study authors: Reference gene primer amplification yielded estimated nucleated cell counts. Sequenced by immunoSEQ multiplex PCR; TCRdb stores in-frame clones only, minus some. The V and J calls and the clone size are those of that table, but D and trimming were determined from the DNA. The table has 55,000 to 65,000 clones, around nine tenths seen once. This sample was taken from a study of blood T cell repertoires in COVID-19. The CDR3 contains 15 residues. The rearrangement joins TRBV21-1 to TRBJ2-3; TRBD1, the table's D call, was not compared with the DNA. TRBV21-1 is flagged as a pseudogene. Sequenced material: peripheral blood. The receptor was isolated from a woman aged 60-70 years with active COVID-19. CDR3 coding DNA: TGTGCCAGCACCGAAGACAGCCCCTGCACAGATACGCAGTATTTT. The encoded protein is CASTEDSPCTDTQYF.